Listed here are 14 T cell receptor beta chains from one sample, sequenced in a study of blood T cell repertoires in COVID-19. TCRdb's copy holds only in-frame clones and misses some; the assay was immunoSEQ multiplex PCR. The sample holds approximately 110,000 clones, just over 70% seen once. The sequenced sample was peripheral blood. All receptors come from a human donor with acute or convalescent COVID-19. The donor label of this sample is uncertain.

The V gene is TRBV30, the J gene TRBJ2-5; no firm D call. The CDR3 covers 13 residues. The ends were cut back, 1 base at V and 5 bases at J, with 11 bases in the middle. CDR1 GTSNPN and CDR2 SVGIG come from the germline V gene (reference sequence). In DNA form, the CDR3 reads TGTGCCTGGAGTGCCCTCTCTCTGGAGACCCAGTACTTC. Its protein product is CAWSALSLETQYF.

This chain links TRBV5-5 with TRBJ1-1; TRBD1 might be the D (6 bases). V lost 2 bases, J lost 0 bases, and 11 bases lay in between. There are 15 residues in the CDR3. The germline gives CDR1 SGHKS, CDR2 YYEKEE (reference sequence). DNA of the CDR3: TGTGCCAGCAGCTTCAGGGGCGGGTTGAACACTGAAGCTTTCTTT. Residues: CASSFRGGLNTEAFF.

CDR3 in amino acids: CASSQYAGTAYGYTF. The CDR3, as DNA: TGTGCCAGCAGCCAATACGCCGGGACAGCCTATGGCTACACCTTC. The gene calls are TRBV3-1 (or the pseudogene TRBV3-2) and TRBJ1-2; 7 nucleotides align to TRBD1. The germline V gene encodes CDR1 LGHDT and CDR2 YNNKEL (reference sequence). The CDR3 length is 15 residues. Trimming at V came to 2 bases and at J to 4 bases, leaving 7 bases not matched to a gene.

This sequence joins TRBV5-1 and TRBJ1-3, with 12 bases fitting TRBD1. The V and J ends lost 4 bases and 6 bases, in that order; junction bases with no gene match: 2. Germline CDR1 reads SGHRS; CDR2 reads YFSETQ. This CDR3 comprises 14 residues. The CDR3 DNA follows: TGCGCCAGCAGCCCGGGACAGGGGGCAAACACCATATATTTT. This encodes CASSPGQGANTIYF.

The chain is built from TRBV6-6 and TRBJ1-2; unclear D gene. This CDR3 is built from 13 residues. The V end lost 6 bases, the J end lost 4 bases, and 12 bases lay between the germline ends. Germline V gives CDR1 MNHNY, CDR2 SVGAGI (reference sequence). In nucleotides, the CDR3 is TGTGCCAGCAGCTATACGGGTAGCTATGGCTACACCTTC. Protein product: CASSYTGSYGYTF.

The CDR3 spells CASSLRDRVSPLHF. The CDR3 DNA reads as TGCGCCAGCAGCTTGCGGGACAGGGTTTCACCCCTCCACTTT. V is TRBV5-1 and J is TRBJ1-6; 9 nucleotides align to TRBD1. The CDR3 extends over 14 amino acids. Germline CDR1 reads SGHRS; CDR2 reads YFSETQ. With 1 base clipped from V and 9 bases from J, the junction kept 2 bases outside the gene matches.

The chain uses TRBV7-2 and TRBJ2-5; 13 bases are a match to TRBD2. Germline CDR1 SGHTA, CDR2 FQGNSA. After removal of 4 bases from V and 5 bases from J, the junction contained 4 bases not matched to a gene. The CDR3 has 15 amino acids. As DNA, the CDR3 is TGTGCCAGCAGCTCGGGACTAGCGGGGAGGGAGACCCAGTACTTC. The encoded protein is CASSSGLAGRETQYF.

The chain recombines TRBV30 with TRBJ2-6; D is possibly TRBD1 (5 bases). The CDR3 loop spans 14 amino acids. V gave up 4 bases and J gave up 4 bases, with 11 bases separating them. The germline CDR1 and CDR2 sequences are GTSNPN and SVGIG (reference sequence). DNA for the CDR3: TGTGCCTGGACCACAGGTACCGGGGCCAACGTCCTGACTTTC. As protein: CAWTTGTGANVLTF.

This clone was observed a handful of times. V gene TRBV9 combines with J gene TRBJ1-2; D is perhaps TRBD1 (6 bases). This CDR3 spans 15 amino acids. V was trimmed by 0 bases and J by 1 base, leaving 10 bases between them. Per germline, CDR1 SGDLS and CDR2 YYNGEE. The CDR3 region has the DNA TGTGCCAGCAGCGTAGCCTCAGGGGTTAACTATGGCTACACCTTC. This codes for CASSVASGVNYGYTF.

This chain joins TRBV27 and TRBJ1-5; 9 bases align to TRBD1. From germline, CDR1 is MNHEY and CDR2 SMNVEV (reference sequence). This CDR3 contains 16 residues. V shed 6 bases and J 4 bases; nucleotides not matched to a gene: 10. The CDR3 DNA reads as TGTGCCAGCAGCACCCTAAGGACAGGGGTTAATCAGCCCCAGCATTTT. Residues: CASSTLRTGVNQPQHF.

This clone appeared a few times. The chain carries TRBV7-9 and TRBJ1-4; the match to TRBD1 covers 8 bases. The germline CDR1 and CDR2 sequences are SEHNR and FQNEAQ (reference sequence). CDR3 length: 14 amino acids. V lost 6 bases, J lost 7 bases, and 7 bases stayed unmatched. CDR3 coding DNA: TGTGCCAGCAGGACCGGACAGGGCCGTGAAAAACTGTTTTTT. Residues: CASRTGQGREKLFF. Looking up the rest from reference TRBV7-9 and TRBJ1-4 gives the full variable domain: DTGVSQNPRHKITKRGQNVTFRCDPISEHNRLYWYRQTLGQGPEFLTYFQNEAQLEKSRLLSDRFSAERPKGSFSTLEIQRTEQGDSAMYLCASRTGQGREKLFFGSGTQLSVL.

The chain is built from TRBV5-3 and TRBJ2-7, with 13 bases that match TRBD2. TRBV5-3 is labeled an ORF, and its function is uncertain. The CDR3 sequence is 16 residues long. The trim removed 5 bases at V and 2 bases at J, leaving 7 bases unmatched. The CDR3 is CARRAGTSGVAYEQYF. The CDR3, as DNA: TGTGCCAGAAGGGCCGGGACTAGCGGGGTCGCCTACGAGCAGTACTTC.

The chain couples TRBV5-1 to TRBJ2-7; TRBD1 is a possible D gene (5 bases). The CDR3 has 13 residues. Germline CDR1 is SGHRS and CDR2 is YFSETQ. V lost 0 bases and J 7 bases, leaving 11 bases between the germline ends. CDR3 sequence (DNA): TGCGCCAGCAGCTTGGGGCCCAGGGAAGAGCAGTACGTC. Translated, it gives CASSLGPREEQYV.

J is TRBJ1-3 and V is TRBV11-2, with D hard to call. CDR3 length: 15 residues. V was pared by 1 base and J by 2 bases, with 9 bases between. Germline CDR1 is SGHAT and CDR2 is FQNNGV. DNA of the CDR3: TGTGCCAGCAGCTTAGGGTACGGTCCTGGAAACACCATATATTTT. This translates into CASSLGYGPGNTIYF.